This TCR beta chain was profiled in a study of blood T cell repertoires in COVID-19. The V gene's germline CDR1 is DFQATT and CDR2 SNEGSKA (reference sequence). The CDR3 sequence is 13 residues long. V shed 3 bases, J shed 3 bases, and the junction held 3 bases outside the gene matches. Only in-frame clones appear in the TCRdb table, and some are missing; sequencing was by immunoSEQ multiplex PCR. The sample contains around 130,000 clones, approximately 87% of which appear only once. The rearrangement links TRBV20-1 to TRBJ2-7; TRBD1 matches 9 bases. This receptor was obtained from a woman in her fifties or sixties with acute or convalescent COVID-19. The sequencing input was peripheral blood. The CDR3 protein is CSASTDRGYEQYF. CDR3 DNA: TGCAGTGCTAGTACGGACAGGGGCTACGAGCAGTACTTC.